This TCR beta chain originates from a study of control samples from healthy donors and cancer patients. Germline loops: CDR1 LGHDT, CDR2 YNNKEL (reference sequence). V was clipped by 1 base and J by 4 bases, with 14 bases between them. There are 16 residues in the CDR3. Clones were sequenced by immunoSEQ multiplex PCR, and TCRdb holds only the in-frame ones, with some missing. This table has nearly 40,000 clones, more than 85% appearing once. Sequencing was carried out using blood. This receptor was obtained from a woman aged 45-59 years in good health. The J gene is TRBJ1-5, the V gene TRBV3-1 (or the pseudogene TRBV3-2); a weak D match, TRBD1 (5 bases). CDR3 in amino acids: CASSQGVRRGNQPQHF. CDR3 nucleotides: TGTGCCAGCAGCCAAGGAGTGAGAAGGGGTAATCAGCCCCAGCATTTT.